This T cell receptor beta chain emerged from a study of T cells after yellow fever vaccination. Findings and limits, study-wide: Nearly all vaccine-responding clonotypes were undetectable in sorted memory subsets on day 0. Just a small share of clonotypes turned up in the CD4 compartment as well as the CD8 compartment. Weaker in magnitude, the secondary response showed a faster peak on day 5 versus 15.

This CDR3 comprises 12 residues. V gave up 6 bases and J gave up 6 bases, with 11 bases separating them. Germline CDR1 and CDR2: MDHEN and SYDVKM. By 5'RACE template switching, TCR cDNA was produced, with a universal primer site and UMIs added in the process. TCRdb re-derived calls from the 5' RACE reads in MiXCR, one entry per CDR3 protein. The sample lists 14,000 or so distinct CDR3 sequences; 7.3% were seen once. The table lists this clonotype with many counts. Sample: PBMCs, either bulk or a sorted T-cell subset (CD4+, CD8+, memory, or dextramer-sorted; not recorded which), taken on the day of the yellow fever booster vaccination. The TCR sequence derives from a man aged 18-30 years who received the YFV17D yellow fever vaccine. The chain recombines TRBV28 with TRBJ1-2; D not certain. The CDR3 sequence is CASRPPGHGYTF. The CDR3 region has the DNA TGTGCCAGCAGGCCGCCCGGCCATGGCTACACCTTC.